The T cell receptor (beta chain) under discussion was sequenced for a study of blood T cell repertoires in COVID-19. About the research overall: T cells, B-cell-depleted T cells, or PBMCs supplied cDNA or gDNA.

In the original workflow: Nucleated cell counts were estimated from reference gene primer amplification. Clones were read by immunoSEQ multiplex PCR, and TCRdb kept only the in-frame ones, dropping some. From that table come the V and J calls and clone size; the DNA was used to work out D and trimming. The top ten clones hold 1.4% of a sample with more than 100,000 clones, around 82% of them seen once. Trimming at V came to 1 base and at J to 3 bases, leaving 2 bases not matched to a gene. The CDR3 loop spans 14 amino acids. In germline, CDR1 is PRHDT, CDR2 FYEKMQ (reference sequence). Sequencing input: peripheral blood. The chain combines TRBV13 with TRBJ2-5; 7 bases line up with TRBD2. This receptor was taken from a man aged 55 to 70 with acute or convalescent COVID-19. CDR3 coding DNA: TGTGCCAGCAGCTTAGCCGCGGGGGAAGAGACCCAGTACTTC. Translated, it gives CASSLAAGEETQYF. Complete variable domain (other parts from reference TRBV13 and TRBJ2-5): AAGVIQSPRHLIKEKRETATLKCYPIPRHDTVYWYQQGPGQDPQFLISFYEKMQSDKGSIPDRFSAQQFSDYHSELNMSSLELGDSALYFCASSLAAGEETQYFGPGTRLLVL.